Listed below are T cell receptor beta chains from one sample, sequenced in a study of blood T cell repertoires in COVID-19. Sequencing was performed with immunoSEQ multiplex PCR; in TCRdb, only in-frame clones are kept and a portion is missing. The table includes fewer than 200,000 clones, about four fifths detected once. Sequenced material: peripheral blood. These receptors were collected from a man aged 65-85 years with active or convalescent COVID-19. The CDR3 runs from the conserved cysteine through the conserved F or W. The D gene is left open where the match is weak. Rows may omit the clone size; those that give it use once, few, many or a size class.

cdr3_nt cdr3_aa clone_size v_call d_call j_call
TGTGCCAGCAGACAGGGGGGACAGGGTCTTGGCTACACCTTC CASRQGGQGLGYTF . TRBV7-9 TRBD1 TRBJ1-2
TGCGCCAGCAGCTCACTAGCGCCCGATGAGCAGTTCTTC CASSSLAPDEQFF . TRBV5-1 TRBD2 TRBJ2-1
TGTGCCAGCAGTTCCCTGGTGGGGGGAATTGGGAATTTT CASSSLVGGIGNF . TRBV28 . TRBJ2-3
TGTGCCAGCACTCCGGACACAGGGGGCGAGCAGTACTTC CASTPDTGGEQYF . TRBV6-5 TRBD1 TRBJ2-7
TGTGCCAGCAGTCGCCGGGAGGCCACAGATACGCAGTATTTT CASSRREATDTQYF . TRBV6-5 TRBD2 TRBJ2-3
TGTGCCAGCAGTGAGACAGGGGGGTTTGAGGAGACCCAGTACTTC CASSETGGFEETQYF . TRBV2 TRBD1 TRBJ2-5
TGCGCCAGCAGCGGATCCAAGGTTGCGACACTCCGCGTGAATTCACCCCTCCACTTT CASSGSKVATLRVNSPLHF . TRBV5-1 . TRBJ1-6
TGTGCCAGCAGCCAAGGACCGGGACAGGGAGTACAGTTCTTC CASSQGPGQGVQFF . TRBV3-1/TRBV3-2 TRBD1 TRBJ2-1
TGTGCCAGCAGTCGACAGGATTCACCCCTCCACTTT CASSRQDSPLHF . TRBV21-1 . TRBJ1-6
TGTGCCAGCAGTGAAGCGCGGGGGAAAGGCTACACCTTC CASSEARGKGYTF . TRBV2 . TRBJ1-2
TGCGCCAGCAGCCAAGAATGGCTAGCGGGGGAGTCCGAGACCCAGTACTTC CASSQEWLAGESETQYF . TRBV4-3 TRBD2 TRBJ2-5
TGTGCCAGCAAGGGGTCCGGGACAGGGGATTCACCCCTCCACTTT CASKGSGTGDSPLHF . TRBV7-8 TRBD1 TRBJ1-6
TGTGCCAGTAGTGGGGACAGGGTGACTGAAGCTTTCTTT CASSGDRVTEAFF . TRBV19 TRBD1 TRBJ1-1
TGTGCTAGCAGCCCCCTCGGGACAGTCCTTGCGGATGAGCAGTTCTTC CASSPLGTVLADEQFF . TRBV7-7 TRBD1 TRBJ2-1
TGCGCCAGCAGTCAAGACAGGGAGAACAATGAGCAGTTCTTC CASSQDRENNEQFF . TRBV5-1 TRBD1 TRBJ2-1
TGTGCCAGTAGTACACAGGTCACCGGGGAGCTGTTTTTT CASSTQVTGELFF . TRBV19 . TRBJ2-2
TGTGCCAGCAGTTATCGGACTCACACAGATACGCAGTATTTT CASSYRTHTDTQYF . TRBV6-5 . TRBJ2-3
TGTGCCAGCAGCCTAAGCAGCGTGGGTCCCTACGAGCAGTACTTC CASSLSSVGPYEQYF . TRBV7-2 . TRBJ2-7
TGTGCCAGCAGTAAATTCCCCGGGACAGAAAGGATATCTTTTTACGAGCAGTACTTC CASSKFPGTERISFYEQYF . TRBV27 TRBD1 TRBJ2-7
TGTGCCAGTAGTACCCCTCGTCTAGCGGGGAGGTTTCCCTTCAATGAGCAGTTCTTC CASSTPRLAGRFPFNEQFF few TRBV19 TRBD2 TRBJ2-1
TGTGCCAGCAGTTACTCGATCGGAAGCGGGGGAGATGAGCAGTACTTC CASSYSIGSGGDEQYF . TRBV6-5 TRBD2 TRBJ2-7
TGTGCCAGCAGCGGGACCGGGACAGATCAAGAGACCCAGTACTTC CASSGTGTDQETQYF . TRBV5-4 TRBD1 TRBJ2-5
TGTGCCAGCAGCCTTGGGGGCAGTACGAGGTTCTTC CASSLGGSTRFF few TRBV5-8 . TRBJ2-1
TGTGCCAGCAGTAGGGCTAGCGGGGGGGCTGTCGAGACCCAGTACTTC CASSRASGGAVETQYF . TRBV5-4 TRBD2 TRBJ2-5
TGTGCCAGCAGCCAAGAGGGGCGGGGGGTCCTGACTTTC CASSQEGRGVLTF . TRBV3-1/TRBV3-2 TRBD2 TRBJ2-6
TGCGCCAGCAGCCCCCAGGGGACTAACAATCAGCCCCAGCATTTT CASSPQGTNNQPQHF . TRBV4-1 . TRBJ1-5
TGTGCCAGCAGCCCCCACCAGGGGGGCGAGCAGTACTTC CASSPHQGGEQYF . TRBV7-2 . TRBJ2-7
TGTGCCAGTAAGGACAGGGCCTCGTCTAACTATGGCTACACCTTC CASKDRASSNYGYTF . TRBV19 TRBD1 TRBJ1-2
TGTGCCAGCAGCAAAGTCGATAGGGTGACAGGCCCCTCTGGGGCCAACGTCCTGACTTTC CASSKVDRVTGPSGANVLTF . TRBV21-1 . TRBJ2-6
TGTGCCAGCAGCCCCTACACAGATACGCAGTATTTT CASSPYTDTQYF . TRBV7-8 . TRBJ2-3
TGCGCCAGCAGCTTGGTTACTAGCGGGTTTTACAATGAGCAGTTCTTC CASSLVTSGFYNEQFF . TRBV5-1 TRBD2 TRBJ2-1
TGTGCCAGCAGCCAAACACACGACAGGGGAGGTTCACCCCTCCACTTT CASSQTHDRGGSPLHF . TRBV4-2 TRBD1 TRBJ1-6
TGTGCCAGTAGTATGGAGGTTGCAGGACGGTACCAAGAGACCCAGTACTTC CASSMEVAGRYQETQYF . TRBV19 . TRBJ2-5
TGCGCCAGCGGACTAGAGGAGCAGTACTTC CASGLEEQYF . TRBV10-1 TRBD2 TRBJ2-7
TGTGCCAGCAGTGAAAGAGCGGACGGGGGGACTGAAGCTTTCTTT CASSERADGGTEAFF . TRBV2 . TRBJ1-1
TGTGCCAGTAGTATCGGCGGGGGAGGGAGCAATCAGCCCCAGCATTTT CASSIGGGGSNQPQHF . TRBV19 . TRBJ1-5
TGTGCCACCAGCAGTCCCGGACTAGCTAAGGAGACCCAGTACTTC CATSSPGLAKETQYF . TRBV15 TRBD2 TRBJ2-5
TGTGCCAGCAGCTCTCAGAGACAGGAGATACATGGCTACACCTTC CASSSQRQEIHGYTF . TRBV7-2 . TRBJ1-2
TGTGCCAGCACGGGGGGCAATCAGGCCAACGTCCTGACTTTC CASTGGNQANVLTF . TRBV9 . TRBJ2-6
TGCGCCAGCAGTTACACCCCAGGGGCCACTGAAGCTTTCTTT CASSYTPGATEAFF . TRBV5-1 . TRBJ1-1
TGTGCCAGCAGTTCCAGGGGTGGTACTGAAGCTTTCTTT CASSSRGGTEAFF . TRBV12-3/TRBV12-4 . TRBJ1-1
TGTGCCAGCAGCCTTCGTGAGACCCAGTACTTC CASSLRETQYF . TRBV12-3/TRBV12-4 . TRBJ2-5
TGCGCCAGCAGCCATACACAGGACAATGAGCAGTTCTTC CASSHTQDNEQFF . TRBV4-1 . TRBJ2-1
TGTGCCAGCAGCCAAGCCCTACCGGGACAGGGGGCGCCTGGGGCCAACGTCCTGACTTTC CASSQALPGQGAPGANVLTF few TRBV4-2 TRBD1 TRBJ2-6
TGTGCCACCAGCAGAGATCGGGCGGGACTACACGAAAAACTGTTTTTT CATSRDRAGLHEKLFF . TRBV15 . TRBJ1-4
TGTGCCTGGAGTCTTAGCGGAACAGATACGCAGTATTTT CAWSLSGTDTQYF . TRBV30 . TRBJ2-3
TGTGCCAGCAGCCGTGGGACAGAACTCTACGAGCAGTACTTC CASSRGTELYEQYF . TRBV3-1/TRBV3-2 TRBD1 TRBJ2-7
TGTGCCAGCAGCTACGGGACACTGAACACCGGGGAGCTGTTTTTT CASSYGTLNTGELFF . TRBV3-1/TRBV3-2 . TRBJ2-2
TGTGCCAGCAGCCTCGAAGGACAGGGTGAAGGCGAGCAGTACTTC CASSLEGQGEGEQYF . TRBV9 TRBD1 TRBJ2-7